This TCR beta chain was profiled in a study of blood T cells in healthy people across ages. Study-level findings and limits: Relative to aged donors, long-lived donors carried more naive CD4+ cells and displayed higher diversity.

As to this clonotype: The antigen is not known.

PCR was performed a second time for about 7 to 12 cycles using a sample-barcoded 5' primer and a J-beta primer mix. MiXCR was run by TCRdb on the 5' RACE reads, yielding one entry per CDR3 protein. The sample gives hundreds of thousands of distinct CDR3 sequences, 40% to 60% of which show up once; over 10% is in the top ten. This CDR3 spans 12 amino acids. Germline loops: CDR1 GTSNPN, CDR2 SVGIG (reference sequence). The ends were cut back, 4 bases at V and 4 bases at J, with 10 bases in the middle. This clonotype originated in a man aged 25 to 40 in good health. The chain uses TRBV30 and TRBJ1-2; possible D gene TRBD1, 5 bases. Sequencing was carried out using blood. CDR3 region: CAWTAGGYGYTF. The CDR3 DNA is TGTGCCTGGACGGCCGGGGGCTATGGCTACACCTTC.